This T cell receptor beta chain was sequenced during a study of T cell changes during pregnancy in multiple sclerosis. The data were produced by immunoSEQ multiplex PCR, yet TCRdb's version contains in-frame clones alone and is incomplete. The data show approximately 60,000 clones, roughly 90% seen once. The CDR3 covers 14 residues. Trimming removed 0 bases at V and 3 bases at J, with 9 bases between. This rearrangement joins TRBV23-1 to TRBJ2-7, with D possibly being TRBD1 (6 bases). TRBV23-1 is placed among ORFs of uncertain function. The receptor was isolated from a female donor with multiple sclerosis, enrolled in a pregnancy study. The specimen was peripheral blood, collected in the first trimester of pregnancy. CDR3 sequence reads: CASSQSTGHYEQYF. DNA for the CDR3: TGCGCCAGCAGTCAATCGACAGGACACTACGAGCAGTACTTC.